Following are 7 T cell receptor beta chains from one sample sequenced in a study of EBV T-cell therapy then PD-1 blockade in nasopharyngeal carcinoma. The treatment: AdE1-LMPpoly-expanded autologous EBV-specific T-cell therapy followed by anti-PD-1 nivolumab. Using immunoSEQ multiplex PCR, the repertoire was profiled, and TCRdb retains in-frame clones only, with some absent. The sample contains fewer than 20,000 clones, less than 90% of which appear only once. These receptors have no known antigen. This material consisted of CD8+ T cells from blood, taken between days 25 and 35 from a patient whose treatment included autologous EBV-specific T cells and nivolumab. The receptors were gathered from a man aged 40-49 years with nasopharyngeal carcinoma.

The chain links TRBV4-2 to TRBJ2-5; D might be TRBD1 or TRBD2, each matching 5 bases. CDR1 and CDR2 (germline): LGHNA, YNFKEQ. The V and J ends lost 0 bases and 5 bases respectively, with 13 bases between them. The length of the CDR3 is 15 residues. Written as DNA, the CDR3 is TGTGCCAGCAGCCAAGATTCCGGGGCTAAGGAGACCCAGTACTTC. It yields the protein CASSQDSGAKETQYF.

The V gene is TRBV7-9, the J gene TRBJ1-1; no clear D gene. Germline-derived CDR1 and CDR2 are SEHNR and FQNEAQ (reference sequence). Trimming took off 2 bases at V and 2 bases at J, with 6 bases between the two ends. The CDR3 is made up of 13 amino acids. The CDR3 loop is CASSLSSNTEAFF. CDR3 DNA: TGTGCCAGCAGCTTAAGCAGTAACACTGAAGCTTTCTTT. The variable domain in full, with the rest retrieved from reference TRBV7-9 and TRBJ1-1, is DTGVSQNPRHKITKRGQNVTFRCDPISEHNRLYWYRQTLGQGPEFLTYFQNEAQLEKSRLLSDRFSAERPKGSFSTLEIQRTEQGDSAMYLCASSLSSNTEAFFGQGTRLTVV.

The genes are TRBV29-1 and TRBJ2-1; D is possibly TRBD1 (6 bases). V lost 7 bases and J lost 9, with 10 bases in between. The CDR3 contains 10 residues. The germline V gene encodes CDR1 SQVTM and CDR2 ANQGSEA. The CDR3 loop reads CSAYRVEQFF. DNA of the CDR3: TGCAGCGCGTACAGGGTTGAGCAGTTCTTC.

This clone was counted a few times. CDR3: CATSRTREPSTGELFF. The CDR3, as DNA: TGTGCCACCAGCCGGACGCGGGAGCCATCCACCGGGGAGCTGTTTTTT. The chain has TRBV15 and TRBJ2-2, with 7 bases lining up with TRBD2. Germline values: CDR1 LNHNV, CDR2 YYDKDF (reference sequence). There are 16 residues in the CDR3. The V and J ends lost 5 bases and 4 bases, in that order; junction bases with no gene match: 10.

Comments on this clone: The CDR3 end shows no conserved phenylalanine or tryptophan, and so a read error is likely. V usage is TRBV11-2 and J usage is TRBJ2-7, with 8 bases that match TRBD1. J lost 0 bases, V lost 1 base, and 5 bases had no gene match. Germline CDR1 reads SGHAT; CDR2 reads FQNNGV. This CDR3 contains 16 residues. The CDR3 loop reads CASSLGTGYFSYEQYL. The CDR3 bases are TGTGCCAGCAGCTTAGGGACAGGGTACTTCTCCTACGAGCAGTACCTC.

The rearrangement joins TRBV9 to TRBJ2-2; TRBD1 matches at 10 bases. The germline V gene has CDR1 SGDLS and CDR2 YYNGEE. V shed 7 bases and J 2 bases; nucleotides not matched to a gene: 8. The CDR3 length is 16 residues. The CDR3 here is CASSPRDRGNTGELFF. The CDR3 bases are TGTGCCAGCTCACCCCGGGACAGGGGAAACACCGGGGAGCTGTTTTTT.

The chain joins TRBV7-9 to TRBJ2-7; D is perhaps TRBD1 (5 bases). Trimming removed 2 bases at V and 4 bases at J, with 6 bases between. From germline, CDR1 is SEHNR and CDR2 FQNEAQ (reference sequence). The CDR3 length is 12 residues. Written as DNA, the CDR3 is TGTGCCAGCAGCTTACCAGGGTACGAGCAGTACTTC. It is translated as CASSLPGYEQYF.